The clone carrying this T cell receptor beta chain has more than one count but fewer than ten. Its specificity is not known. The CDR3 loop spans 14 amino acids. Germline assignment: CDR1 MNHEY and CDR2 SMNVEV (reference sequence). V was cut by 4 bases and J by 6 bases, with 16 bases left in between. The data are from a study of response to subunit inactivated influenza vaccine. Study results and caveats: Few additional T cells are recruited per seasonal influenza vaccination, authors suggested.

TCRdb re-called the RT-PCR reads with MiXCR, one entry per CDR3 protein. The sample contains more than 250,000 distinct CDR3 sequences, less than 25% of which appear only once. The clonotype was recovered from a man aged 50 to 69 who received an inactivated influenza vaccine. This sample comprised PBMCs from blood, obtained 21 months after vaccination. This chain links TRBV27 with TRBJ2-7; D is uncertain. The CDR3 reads CASSYRRVGSEQYF. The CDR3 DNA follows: TGTGCCAGCAGTTATCGCAGAGTGGGAAGCGAGCAGTACTTC.